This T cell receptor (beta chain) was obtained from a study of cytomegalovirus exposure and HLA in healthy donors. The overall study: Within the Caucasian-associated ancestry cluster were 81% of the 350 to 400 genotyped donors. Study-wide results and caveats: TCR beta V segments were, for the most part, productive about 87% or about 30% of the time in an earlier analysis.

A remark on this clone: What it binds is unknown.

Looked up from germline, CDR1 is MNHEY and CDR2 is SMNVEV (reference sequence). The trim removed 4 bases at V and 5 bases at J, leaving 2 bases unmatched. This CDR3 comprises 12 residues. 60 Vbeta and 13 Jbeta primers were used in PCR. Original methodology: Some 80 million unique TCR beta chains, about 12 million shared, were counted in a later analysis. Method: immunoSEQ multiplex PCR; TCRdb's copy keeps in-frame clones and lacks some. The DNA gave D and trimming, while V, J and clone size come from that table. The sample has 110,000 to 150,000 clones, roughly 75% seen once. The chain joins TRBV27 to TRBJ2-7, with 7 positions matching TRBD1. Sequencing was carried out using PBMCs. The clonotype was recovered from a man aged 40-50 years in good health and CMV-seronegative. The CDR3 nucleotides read TGTGCCAGCAGTTCCAGGGGGAACGAGCAGTACTTC. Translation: CASSSRGNEQYF.